What follows are 14 T cell receptor beta chains derived from one specimen sequenced in a study of Graves' ophthalmopathy and Graves' hyperthyroidism. Amplification targeted the TCR beta CDR3 regions, with RNA transcripts as the source material. A first-round RT-PCR used HTBI primers, followed by a second-round multiplex PCR. TCRdb re-called the multiplex PCR reads through MiXCR, storing one row per CDR3 protein. Of roughly 420,000 distinct CDR3 sequences in the sample, 21% were seen once. Source material: peripheral blood. These receptors were collected from a young woman with stable Graves' hyperthyroidism.

This clonotype was counted ten times or more. The chain carries TRBV4-2 and TRBJ1-1; possible D gene TRBD1, 6 bases. Germline CDR1 LGHNA, CDR2 YNFKEQ. The germline V and J ends were trimmed by 4 bases and 6 bases, with 12 bases remaining between them. This CDR3 region has 13 residues. CDR3 sequence reads: CASSLGAHPEAFF. In nucleotides, the CDR3 is TGTGCCAGCAGCCTGGGGGCTCACCCTGAAGCTTTCTTT.

The chain combines TRBV6-1 with TRBJ1-5, with a tentative D call TRBD1 (6 bases). V lost 1 base, J lost 6 bases, and 7 bases lay in between. This CDR3 is built from 13 residues. Germline-derived CDR1 and CDR2 are MNHNS and SASEGT. CDR3 loop: CASSEEGGQPQHF. In DNA, the CDR3 is TGTGCCAGCAGTGAAGAAGGGGGTCAGCCCCAGCATTTT.

This clonotype was seen repeatedly, ten times or more. The chain has TRBV6-1 and TRBJ2-6; D unclear. Germline-derived CDR1 and CDR2 are MNHNS and SASEGT. Trimming pared 6 bases from V and 2 bases from J, leaving 5 bases between. The CDR3 length is 13 residues. The CDR3 DNA reads as TGTGCCAGCAGAACCCCTGGGGCCAACGTCCTGACTTTC. Translated, it gives CASRTPGANVLTF.

This clonotype appeared a single time. The V and J genes are TRBV6-1 and TRBJ2-4; no clear D. This CDR3 contains 17 residues. CDR1 and CDR2 from the germline V gene are MNHNS and SASEGT. Trimming removed 1 base from V and 2 bases from J, with 15 bases in between. Here the CDR3 reads CASSEVGSSTSKNIQYF. The CDR3 nucleotides read TGTGCCAGCAGTGAAGTTGGATCCTCGACTTCCAAAAACATTCAGTACTTC.

Concerning this clonotype: This sequence may be a read error, since a much larger clone differs from it by one base. The rearrangement uses TRBV6-5 and TRBJ2-7, with D tentatively TRBD2 (6 bases). Trimming cost V 4 bases and J 1 base, with 11 bases left between them. CDR1 is MNHEY and CDR2 is SVGAGI in the germline V gene. The CDR3 is 14 amino acids. This chain's CDR3 is CASSCGTESYEQYF. In nucleotides, the CDR3 is TGTGCCAGCAGTTGCGGGACGGAATCCTACGAGCAGTACTTC.

The genes are TRBV12-3 or TRBV12-4 and TRBJ2-5; 10 positions match TRBD1. The length of the CDR3 is 15 residues. J was trimmed by 5 bases and V by 5 bases; bases with no gene match: 8. The CDR3 bases are TGTGCCAGCAGTCCCACGACAGGGGGCGACGAGACCCAGTACTTC. Protein: CASSPTTGGDETQYF.

The gene calls are TRBV12-3 or TRBV12-4 and TRBJ1-2, with TRBD1 matching over 9 bases. This CDR3 region has 14 residues. V lost 7 bases and J lost 8; bases outside the gene matches: 11. Written as DNA, the CDR3 is TGTGCCAGCAAGCCGGGACAGGGACCTTACGGCTACACCTTC. This translates into CASKPGQGPYGYTF.

This chain joins TRBV27 and TRBJ2-7; possibly TRBD1 for D (6 bases). V was clipped by 8 bases and J by 5 bases, with 16 bases between them. Germline CDR1 MNHEY, CDR2 SMNVEV (reference sequence). There are 13 residues in the CDR3. The DNA of the CDR3 is TGTGCCAGCCCCCCCGGACAGCGAAACGAGCAGTACTTC. Translating it yields CASPPGQRNEQYF.

The gene calls are TRBV29-1 and TRBJ1-1, with D unresolved. Per germline, CDR1 SQVTM and CDR2 ANQGSEA. The length of the CDR3 is 14 residues. V lost 2 bases, J lost 6 bases, and 16 bases lay in between. The CDR3 DNA sequence: TGCAGCGTTGAACCGGGATTAGGGCCCCCTGAAGCTTTCTTT. Protein sequence: CSVEPGLGPPEAFF.

The chain recombines TRBV2 with TRBJ1-2; D remains ambiguous. The CDR3 loop spans 13 amino acids. With 2 bases removed from V and 6 bases from J, the gap between germline ends came to 10 bases. Germline lookup yields CDR1 SNHLY and CDR2 FYNNEI. In DNA form, the CDR3 reads TGTGCCAGCAGTGAACGGACGGAAAATGGCTACACCTTC. It yields the protein CASSERTENGYTF.

This clonotype was recorded many times. The chain links TRBV7-3 to TRBJ2-7; TRBD2 agrees at 7 bases. Germline CDR1 is SGHTA and CDR2 is FQGTGA. The CDR3 covers 14 residues. The J segment lost 6 bases and the V segment lost 0 bases, leaving 5 bases of the junction unmatched. The CDR3 bases are TGTGCCAGCAGCTTAACGGGAGGGCCGTTCGAGCAGTACTTC. Protein: CASSLTGGPFEQYF.

This clonotype was counted a single time. Mismatch with germline at one junction end may stem from a read error. This chain joins TRBV6-2 or TRBV6-3 and TRBJ1-5, with a possible D match to TRBD1 (6 bases). CDR1 is MNHEY, CDR2 SVGEGT, per germline. The CDR3 is made up of 14 amino acids. This CDR3 is CASSWDIGYQPQHF. In DNA form, the CDR3 reads TGTGCCAGCAGTTGGGACATCGGCTATCAGCCTCAGCATTTT.

Many counts were recorded for this clonotype. The chain employs TRBV6-5 and TRBJ2-2, with D perhaps assigned TRBD1 or TRBD2 (6 bases each). CDR1 and CDR2 (germline): MNHEY, SVGAGI. Trimming shortened V by 11 bases and J by 5 bases, and 15 bases separated the two germline ends. The CDR3 length is 13 residues. The CDR3, as DNA: TGTGCCGGGGGGCAGGGTGAAACCGGGGAGCTGTTTTTT. Its translation: CAGGQGETGELFF.

This clonotype has ten or more counts. The genes are TRBV28 and TRBJ1-5; D is possibly TRBD1 (6 bases). This CDR3 has 16 amino acids. Trimming left V 3 bases short and J 2 bases short, with 14 bases between. In germline, CDR1 is MDHEN, CDR2 SYDVKM. The CDR3 here is CASSFSGTGRNQPQHF. CDR3 nucleotide sequence: TGTGCCAGCAGTTTTTCAGGAACAGGGCGCAATCAGCCCCAGCATTTT.